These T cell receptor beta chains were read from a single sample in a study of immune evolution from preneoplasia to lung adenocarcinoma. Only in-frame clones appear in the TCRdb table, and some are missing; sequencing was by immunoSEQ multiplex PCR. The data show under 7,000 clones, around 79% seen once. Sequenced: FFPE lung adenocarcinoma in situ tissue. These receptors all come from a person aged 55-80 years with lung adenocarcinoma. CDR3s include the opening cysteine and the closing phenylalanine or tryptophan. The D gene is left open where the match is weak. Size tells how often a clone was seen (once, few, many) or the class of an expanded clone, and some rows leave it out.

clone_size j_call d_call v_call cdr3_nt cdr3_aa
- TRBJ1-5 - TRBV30 TGTGCCTGGAGTGGGGGGGGCAGCCAGCCCCAGCATTTT CAWSGGGSQPQHF
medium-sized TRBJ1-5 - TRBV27 TGTGCCAGCAGTTTCGCCGGGGGTGACCAGCCCCAGCATTTT CASSFAGGDQPQHF
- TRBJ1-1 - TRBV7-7 TGTGCTAGCAGCTTATCGCAGAACACTGAAGCTTTCTTT CASSLSQNTEAFF
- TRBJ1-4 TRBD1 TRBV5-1 TGCGCCAGCAGCCAGGACAGGGAGTTATTGGCTAATGAAAAACTGTTTTTT CASSQDRELLANEKLFF
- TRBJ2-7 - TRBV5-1 TGCGCCAGCAGCTTGGCTGCAGCCCCCGGGAATGAGGAGCAGTACTTC CASSLAAAPGNEEQYF
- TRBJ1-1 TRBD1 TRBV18 TGTGCCAGCTCACCACGGACAGGGGACATGAACACTGAAGCTTTCTTT CASSPRTGDMNTEAFF
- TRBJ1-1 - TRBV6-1 TGTGCCAGCAGTGAAGGGGTTGAGGGATACACTGAAGCTTTCTTT CASSEGVEGYTEAFF
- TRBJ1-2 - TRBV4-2 TGTGCCAGCAGCCACAACTATGGCTACACCTTC CASSHNYGYTF
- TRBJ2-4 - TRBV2 TGTGCCAGCGATGCCGGGGCGCGATTAGCCAAAAACATTCAGTACTTC CASDAGARLAKNIQYF
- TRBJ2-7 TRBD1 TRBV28 TGTGCCAGCAGCCACGGGACAGGACAATACGAGCAGTACTTC CASSHGTGQYEQYF
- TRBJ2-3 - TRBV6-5 TGTGCCAGCAGTCCAGGGCTCACAGATACGCAGTATTTT CASSPGLTDTQYF
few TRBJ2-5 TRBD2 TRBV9 TGTGCCAGCACCTCCCTCGGGGGGAACAAAGAGACCCAGTACTTC CASTSLGGNKETQYF
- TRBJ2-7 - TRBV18 TGTGCCAGCTCACAGGGAGGACTGAGCTCCTACGAGCAGTACTTC CASSQGGLSSYEQYF
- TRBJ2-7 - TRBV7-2 TGTGCCAGCAGGCGGGACACCTACGAGCAGTACTTC CASRRDTYEQYF
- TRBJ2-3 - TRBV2 TGTGCCAGCAGTTTGGACGGGCACCGCACAGATACGCAGTATTTT CASSLDGHRTDTQYF
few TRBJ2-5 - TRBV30 TGTGCCTGGGCCGGGACTGGGGAGACCCAGTACTTC CAWAGTGETQYF
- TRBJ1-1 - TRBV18 TGTGCCAGCTCACCACCGGTCAGGGTGGAGAACACTGAAGCTTTCTTT CASSPPVRVENTEAFF
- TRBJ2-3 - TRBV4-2 TGTGCCAGCTCGAGGGGGTACGGCACAGATACGCAGTATTTT CASSRGYGTDTQYF
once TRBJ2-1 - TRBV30 TGTGCCTGGAGTGGACAGTACAATGAGCAGTTCTTC CAWSGQYNEQFF
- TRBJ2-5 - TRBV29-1 TGCAGCGTTTCCACCACAGGAGTTGAGACCCAGTACTTC CSVSTTGVETQYF
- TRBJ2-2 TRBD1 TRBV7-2 TGTGCCAGCAGCCAAACAGGGGGCACCGGGGAGCTGTTTTTT CASSQTGGTGELFF
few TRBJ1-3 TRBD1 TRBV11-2 TGTGCCAGCAGTCCATCCCGGGACAGGGAATCTGGAAACACCATATATTTT CASSPSRDRESGNTIYF
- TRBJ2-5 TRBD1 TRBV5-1 TGCGCCAGCAGCACCGGGACAGGGGGCCGGGAGACCCAGTACTTC CASSTGTGGRETQYF
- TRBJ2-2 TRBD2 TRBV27 TGTGCCAGCAGTCGACGACTAGCGGGGGGGGTGAACACCGGGGAGCTGTTTTTT CASSRRLAGGVNTGELFF
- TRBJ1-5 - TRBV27 TGTGCCAGCAGTCCTGACGGGGGCAATCAGCCCCAGCATTTT CASSPDGGNQPQHF
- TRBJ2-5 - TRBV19 TGTGCCAGTAGTATAATCACTGGAGAGACCCAGTACTTC CASSIITGETQYF
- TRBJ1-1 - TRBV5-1 TGCGCCAGCAGGTGGGCAAACACTGAAGCTTTCTTT CASRWANTEAFF
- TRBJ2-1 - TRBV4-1 TGCGCCAGCAGCCAAGATCGGCCGGCTTACAATGAGCAGTTCTTC CASSQDRPAYNEQFF
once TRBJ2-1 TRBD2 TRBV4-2 TGTGCCAGCAGCCAAGACCTAGCGGGGGAGCAGTTCTTC CASSQDLAGEQFF
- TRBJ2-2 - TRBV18 TGTGCCAGCTCACCTTGGGGGAACACCGGGGAGCTGTTTTTT CASSPWGNTGELFF
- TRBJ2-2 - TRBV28 TGTGCCAGCAGTTTTGGGGCAGGGAGGCACACCGGGGAGCTGTTTTTT CASSFGAGRHTGELFF
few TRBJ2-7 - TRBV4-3 TGCGCCAGCAGCCAAGCGCTAGCCTCCTACGAGCAGTACTTC CASSQALASYEQYF
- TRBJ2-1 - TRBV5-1 TGCGCCAGCAGCTTGGACCCGGGGTCCCTCTACAATGAGCAGTTCTTC CASSLDPGSLYNEQFF
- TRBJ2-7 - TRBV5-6 TGTGCCAGCAGCTTCCAAGCCGCAAGCGAGCAGTACTTC CASSFQAASEQYF
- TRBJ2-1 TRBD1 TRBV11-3 TGTGCCAGCAGGGAGACAGGGGACAATGAGCAGTTCTTC CASRETGDNEQFF
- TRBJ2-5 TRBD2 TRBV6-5 TGTGCCAGCAGTACCGGACTAGCGGGGACGGAGACCCAGTACTTC CASSTGLAGTETQYF
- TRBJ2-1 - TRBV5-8 TGTGCCAGCAGGGGTCAGTTCTTC CASRGQFF
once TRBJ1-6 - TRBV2 TGTGCCAGCAGTGTGGGAGTAAATTCACCCCTCCACTTT CASSVGVNSPLHF
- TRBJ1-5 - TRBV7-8 TGTGCCAGCAACGAGGGAACTTATCAGCCCCAGCATTTT CASNEGTYQPQHF
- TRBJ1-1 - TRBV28 TGTGCCAGCAGTTCACACAGCGGGGGGGCTGAAGCTTTCTTT CASSSHSGGAEAFF
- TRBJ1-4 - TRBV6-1 TGTGCCAGCTCTATCGGATCCGGAGATGAAAAACTGTTTTTT CASSIGSGDEKLFF
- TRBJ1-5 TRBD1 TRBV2 TGTGCCAGCAGACGGACAGGGGCACAGCCCCAGCATTTT CASRRTGAQPQHF
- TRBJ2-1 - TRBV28 TGTGCCAGCAGTTTACAGCAGGGGGGCTACAATGAGCAGTTCTTC CASSLQQGGYNEQFF
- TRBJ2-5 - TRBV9 TGTGCCAGCAGCGGGGGCCGACAAGAGACCCAGTACTTC CASSGGRQETQYF
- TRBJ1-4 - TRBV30 TGTGCCTGGAGCGCTTATGGGCCGGGACTCTCGTCCGGAAAACTGTTTTTT CAWSAYGPGLSSGKLFF
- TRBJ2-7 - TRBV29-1 TGCAGCGTTAGGGTGATCGGGTACGAGCAGTACTTC CSVRVIGYEQYF
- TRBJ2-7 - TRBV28 TGTGCCAGCAGTACAGGGATCTACGAGCAGTACTTC CASSTGIYEQYF
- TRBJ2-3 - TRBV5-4 TGTGCCAGCAGCTTTGGGGGGGGCGCCGATACGCAGTATTTT CASSFGGGADTQYF
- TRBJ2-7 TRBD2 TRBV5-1 TGCGCCAGCAGCCCCGGGCTGAGCGGGGGGAGCAGTTACGAGCAGTACTTC CASSPGLSGGSSYEQYF
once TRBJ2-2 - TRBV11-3 TGTGCCAGCAGCTTACATATCGGGGAGCTGTTTTTT CASSLHIGELFF
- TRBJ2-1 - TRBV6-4 TGTGCCAGCAGTGACGAGGCGGGGGCCCACAATGAGCAGTTCTTC CASSDEAGAHNEQFF
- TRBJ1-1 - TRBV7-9 TGTGCCAGCAGCCGATCGGAGACTGAAGCTTTCTTT CASSRSETEAFF
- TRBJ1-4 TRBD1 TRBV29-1 TGCAGTGCTAAGGACAGGGGTGGAGAAAAACTGTTTTTT CSAKDRGGEKLFF
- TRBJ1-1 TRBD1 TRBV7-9 TGTGCCAGCCGAAGGGACAGGGCGACAACTGAAGCTTTCTTT CASRRDRATTEAFF
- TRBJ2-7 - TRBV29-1 TGCAGCGTTGAAACAGGGTTCGGAGAGCAGTACTTC CSVETGFGEQYF
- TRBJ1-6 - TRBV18 TGTGCCAGCGTGATAGGCCCTGATTCACCCCTCCACTTT CASVIGPDSPLHF
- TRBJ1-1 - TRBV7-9 TGTGCCAGCCGCACAGGTAACACTGAAGCTTTCTTT CASRTGNTEAFF